The 11 T cell receptor beta chains presented below share a single source sample, sequenced in a study of blood T cells in healthy people across ages (dated by TCRdb to between 2015 and 2016). The protocol used for the library was 5' RACE. Data came from an Illumina HiSeq 2500. A second 7 to 11 cycle PCR used a sample-barcoded 5' primer and a J-beta primer mix. TCRdb cleaned the public reads at Q25 with fastp, built clones with MiXCR and kept in-frame beta chains. Each CDR3 protein appears once, grouped with its most common genes and DNA. The sample table holds more than 800,000 distinct CDR3 sequences, of which less than 35% were seen once. 17% of the sample is held by the ten biggest clonotypes. The sample consisted of blood. These receptor sequences come from a woman of 80 years or more in good health.

This clonotype appeared a few times. The chain joins TRBV29-1 to TRBJ1-1; D is ambiguous. Between the trimmed V and J ends, which lost 4 bases and 5 bases, there was a span of 11 bases. Germline assignment: CDR1 SQVTM and CDR2 ANQGSEA. The CDR3 totals 12 residues. Here the CDR3 DNA reads TGCAGCGTTGGGGCAAGGCGGACTGAAGCTTTCTTT. Translation: CSVGARRTEAFF.

This clonotype turned up a few times. The J gene is TRBJ1-1, the V gene TRBV4-1; no clear D. Trimming cost V 0 bases and J 3 bases, with 8 bases left between them. CDR1 is MGHRA, CDR2 YSYEKL, per germline. The CDR3 runs to 14 residues. The CDR3 nucleotides read TGCGCCAGCAGCCAAGAGCCCGCTGACACTGAAGCTTTCTTT. Protein: CASSQEPADTEAFF.

CDR3 nucleotides: TGCGCCAGCAGCTTGGTTCACCGGGAGGCCTCTGGAAACACCATATATTTT. Its translation is CASSLVHREASGNTIYF. The chain joins TRBV5-1 to TRBJ1-3; no definite D call. The CDR3 spans 17 residues. Germline CDR1 is SGHRS and CDR2 is YFSETQ. Trimming removed 0 bases at V and 0 bases at J, with 13 bases between.

Of note for this clonotype: Just one base apart from a much larger clone, this may be a read error. V and J are TRBV7-2 and TRBJ2-3; tentative D call: TRBD2 (5 bases). CDR1 and CDR2 (germline): SGHTA, FQGNSA. CDR3 length equals 18 residues. Trimming cost V 0 bases and J 0 bases, with 16 bases left between them. CDR3 sequence: CASSLAYLAGESTDTQYF. CDR3 DNA: TGTGCCAGCAGCTTAGCTTATCTAGCTGGAGAGAGCACAGATACGCAGTATTTT.

This clonotype was observed a handful of times. This chain uses TRBV6-5 with TRBJ2-3, with D perhaps matching TRBD1 (5 bases). Germline CDR1 and CDR2: MNHEY and SVGAGI. The CDR3 is 19 residues long. Trimming stripped 0 bases from V and 0 bases from J, with 19 bases between. CDR3 in DNA: TGTGCCAGCAGTTACTCGAGACCACCGAGACAGCTAAGCACAGATACGCAGTATTTT. Protein sequence: CASSYSRPPRQLSTDTQYF.

Ten or more counts support this clonotype. This rearrangement joins TRBV7-2 to TRBJ2-3, with 13 bases that match TRBD2. Germline V CDR1 and CDR2: SGHTA, FQGNSA. J lost 2 bases, V lost 5 bases, and 7 bases had no gene match. The CDR3 is 17 residues long. The CDR3 sequence is CASSLVTSGGYTDTQYF. In DNA, the CDR3 is TGTGCCAGCAGCCTAGTGACTAGCGGGGGGTACACAGATACGCAGTATTTT.

J is TRBJ1-1 and V is TRBV6-5; no clear D. The CDR3 extends over 13 amino acids. Germline CDR1 reads MNHEY; CDR2 reads SVGAGI. The germline V and J ends were trimmed by 0 bases and 5 bases, with 7 bases remaining between them. CDR3 nucleotides: TGTGCCAGCAGTTACTCCATCCAAACTGAAGCTTTCTTT. This codes for CASSYSIQTEAFF.

The sample holds many counts of this clonotype. With a much larger clone just one base away, this may be a read error. This chain joins TRBV12-3 or TRBV12-4 and TRBJ2-5; 7 bases match TRBD1. The trim removed 7 bases at V and 4 bases at J, leaving 9 bases unmatched. The CDR3 contains 14 residues. The CDR3 here is CASTLSTGRETQYF. In nucleotides, the CDR3 is TGTGCCAGCACCCTTTCGACAGGGCGAGAGACCCAGTACTTC.

The chain recombines TRBV7-2 with TRBJ1-1; tentatively, D is TRBD1 (5 bases). The ends were cut back, 6 bases at V and 3 bases at J, with 14 bases in the middle. The CDR3 is made up of 14 amino acids. The germline CDR1 and CDR2 sequences are SGHTA and FQGNSA. This CDR3 is CASRWRRDYTEAFF. Written as DNA, the CDR3 is TGTGCCAGCAGATGGCGCCGGGACTACACTGAAGCTTTCTTT.

This clonotype has at least ten counts. V is TRBV28 and J is TRBJ2-7, with 14 bases fitting TRBD2. V trimming: 8 bases; J trimming: 1 base; junction bases outside the gene matches: 4. The germline V gene encodes CDR1 MDHEN and CDR2 SYDVKM. The CDR3 sequence is 15 residues long. The CDR3 sequence is CASGGLAGVSYEQYF. The CDR3 coding sequence is TGTGCCAGCGGGGGACTAGCGGGGGTTTCCTACGAGCAGTACTTC.

This clonotype has only a few counts. Germline is not matched at one junction end, which may reflect a read error. This chain joins TRBV9 and TRBJ1-4, with 8 bases aligning to TRBD1. The CDR3 contains 15 residues. Per the germline V gene, CDR1 is SGDLS and CDR2 is YYNGEE. The DNA for the CDR3 is TGTGCCAGCAGCGTAGTAGGGACAGGCGATGAAAAACGGTTTTTT. This gives the protein CASSVVGTGDEKRFF.